The 22 T cell receptor beta chains below were found in one sample sequenced in a study of T cells in Graves' hyperthyroidism and ophthalmopathy (dated by TCRdb to the late 2010s). Libraries came from multiplex PCR. The data were produced on an Illumina HiSeq 2000. The TCR beta CDR3 regions were amplified from the RNA transcripts. A first-round RT-PCR of the TCR CDR3 used the HTBI primer set with the Qiagen OneStep RT-PCR kit. The public reads were reanalyzed by TCRdb: fastp trimming at Q25, MiXCR alignment, in-frame beta chains only. Rows merge per CDR3 protein into single entries with the most common DNA and genes. The sample table contains about 640,000 distinct CDR3 sequences; only one count was recorded for approximately 15% of them. The ten largest clones take up approximately 12% of the sample. The sequenced sample was blood. These receptors all come from a woman aged 50 to 60 with Graves' ophthalmopathy.

This clonotype was seen repeatedly, ten times or more. The chain links TRBV28 to TRBJ1-5, with 7 bases lining up with TRBD1. After removal of 4 bases from V and 2 bases from J, the junction contained 2 bases not matched to a gene. The CDR3 consists of 14 residues. Germline CDR1 reads MDHEN; CDR2 reads SYDVKM. CDR3: CASSSDRRNQPQHF. The CDR3 region has the DNA TGTGCCAGCAGTTCGGACAGGCGCAATCAGCCCCAGCATTTT.

DNA for the CDR3: TGTGCCAGCACTGTAGACAGGGGGACCACCGAGCAGTACTTC. Translation gives CASTVDRGTTEQYF. The chain uses TRBV6-1 and TRBJ2-7, with 9 bases fitting TRBD1. Germline CDR1 MNHNS, CDR2 SASEGT. CDR3 length equals 14 residues. With 7 bases clipped from V and 6 bases from J, the junction kept 10 bases outside the gene matches.

Ten or more counts support this clonotype. The CDR3 spells CASSVDGPGGTLDEQFF. In nucleotides, the CDR3 is TGTGCCAGCAGCGTAGATGGCCCGGGAGGAACCTTGGATGAGCAGTTCTTC. The rearrangement uses TRBV9 and TRBJ2-1; 7 positions agree with TRBD2. Unmatched junction bases numbered 14, after V lost 0 bases and J lost 8 bases. CDR3 size: 17 residues. Germline loops: CDR1 SGDLS, CDR2 YYNGEE.

The rearrangement uses TRBV6-2 or TRBV6-3 and TRBJ2-2; 10 bases match TRBD1. The V segment lost 6 bases and the J segment 6 bases; nucleotides outside the gene matches: 7. The CDR3 runs to 15 residues. The germline CDR1 and CDR2 sequences are MNHEY and SVGEGT. CDR3 region: CASSKGQGYSGELFF. CDR3 DNA sequence: TGTGCCAGCAGCAAGGGACAGGGGTATTCCGGGGAGCTGTTTTTT.

This clonotype was picked up many times. V gene TRBV28 combines with J gene TRBJ2-7, with TRBD2 matching over 7 bases. Trimming took 7 bases from V and 1 from J; bases not matched to a gene: 13. The CDR3 is 16 residues long. The germline CDR1 and CDR2 sequences are MDHEN and SYDVKM. CDR3 loop: CASIPTGGRASYEQYF. The CDR3 DNA reads as TGTGCCAGCATTCCGACTGGTGGGAGGGCGTCCTACGAGCAGTACTTC. The full variable domain, its missing parts supplied by reference TRBV28 and TRBJ2-7, is DVKVTQSSRYLVKRTGEKVFLECVQDMDHENMFWYRQDPGLGLRLIYFSYDVKMKEKGDIPEGYSVSREKKERFSLILESASTNQTSMYLCASIPTGGRASYEQYFGPGTRLTVT.

As concerns this clonotype: One end of the junction does not line up with germline, which may come from a read error. The chain is built from TRBV7-2 and TRBJ2-5; D not resolved. Germline V lookup: CDR1 SGHTA, CDR2 FQGNSA. The CDR3 is made up of 12 amino acids. DNA of the CDR3: TGTGCCAGCAGCTTTGATCAAGGGTCCCAGAGCTTC. Translated: CASSFDQGSQSF.

The table lists this clonotype with a few counts. The genes are TRBV28 and TRBJ2-4; D may be TRBD1 (5 bases). CDR3 size: 14 residues. Looked up from germline, CDR1 is MDHEN and CDR2 is SYDVKM. With 6 bases removed from V and 10 bases from J, the gap between germline ends came to 19 bases. The CDR3 spells CASSSHTGSWIQYF. In nucleotides, the CDR3 is TGTGCCAGCAGCTCACATACAGGAAGCTGGATTCAGTACTTC. Together with reference TRBV28 and TRBJ2-4, the CDR3 gives the full variable domain: DVKVTQSSRYLVKRTGEKVFLECVQDMDHENMFWYRQDPGLGLRLIYFSYDVKMKEKGDIPEGYSVSREKKERFSLILESASTNQTSMYLCASSSHTGSWIQYFGAGTRLSVL.

Ten or more counts support this clonotype. The V gene is TRBV2, the J gene TRBJ2-1, with 7 nucleotides matching TRBD2. Looked up from germline, CDR1 is SNHLY and CDR2 is FYNNEI. This CDR3 has 11 amino acids. The V gene end was trimmed by 6 bases and the J gene end by 9 bases; junction bases not matched to a gene: 2. Here the CDR3 reads CASRLATEQFF. CDR3 nucleotides: TGTGCCAGCAGACTAGCGACTGAGCAGTTCTTC.

In this sample, this clonotype turned up a few times. The gene calls are TRBV29-1 and TRBJ2-3; D is possibly TRBD2 (6 bases). CDR1 is SQVTM, CDR2 ANQGSEA, per germline. Trimming took off 4 bases at V and 6 bases at J, with 17 bases between the two ends. The CDR3 loop spans 14 amino acids. CDR3 nucleotide sequence: TGCAGCGTTGTGTCCCCGGGAGAGGGGGATACGCAGTATTTT. This translates into CSVVSPGEGDTQYF.

In its sample, this clonotype was seen a few times. V gene TRBV27 combines with J gene TRBJ1-1; TRBD1 might be the D (6 bases). There are 16 residues in the CDR3. Germline V gene data show CDR1 as MNHEY and CDR2 as SMNVEV (reference sequence). V dropped 3 bases and J dropped 3 bases, with 17 bases sitting between them. CDR3 coding DNA: TGTGCCAGCAGTTTCTTCCCCCCTCCAGGGGACACTGAAGCTTTCTTT. Amino acids: CASSFFPPPGDTEAFF.

This clonotype was picked up many times. A much larger clonotype is one base distant, so this may be a read error. The V gene is TRBV7-9, the J gene TRBJ2-5; no reliable D call. Germline V CDR1 and CDR2: SEHNR, FQNEAQ (reference sequence). The CDR3 runs 11 residues. V lost 3 bases and J lost 5, with 4 bases in between. The CDR3 region has the DNA TGTGCCAGCAGCTTGTGGGAGACCCAGTACTTC. It encodes CASSLWETQYF.

About this clonotype: A much bigger clone sits one base away, suggesting this may be a read error. The chain joins TRBV2 to TRBJ2-5, with 7 positions matching TRBD1. The CDR3 loop spans 14 amino acids. With 9 bases clipped from V and 2 bases from J, the junction kept 9 bases outside the gene matches. Germline loops: CDR1 SNHLY, CDR2 FYNNEI. The CDR3 DNA reads TGTGCCAGGGAATGGACAGGAAGGCAAGAGACCCAGTACTTC. As protein: CAREWTGRQETQYF.

J is TRBJ2-2 and V is TRBV24-1, with 8 bases identical to TRBD2. The CDR3 length is 15 residues. V lost 6 bases to trimming and J lost 8 bases; unmatched junction nucleotides: 10. CDR1 is KGHDR, CDR2 SFDVKD, per germline. The CDR3 reads CATSSRAGVVGELFF. The CDR3 nucleotides are TGTGCCACCAGTTCGAGAGCGGGAGTAGTGGGGGAGCTGTTTTTT.

This clonotype occurred many times. V is TRBV20-1 and J is TRBJ2-1, with D possibly being TRBD1 or TRBD2 (7 bases each). The V end was cut by 6 bases, the J end by 2 bases, with 14 bases between. Per the germline V gene, CDR1 is DFQATT and CDR2 is SNEGSKA (reference sequence). The CDR3 consists of 14 residues. The DNA for the CDR3 is TGCAGTGCCCAGCGGGACAGCCCCTACAATGAGCAGTTCTTC. Translated: CSAQRDSPYNEQFF.

There are many counts of this clonotype. CDR3 nucleotides: TGTGCCAGCAGTAACGGACTAGCGGGAGTGGTTACGCAGTATTTT. As protein: CASSNGLAGVVTQYF. V is TRBV11-2 and J is TRBJ2-3; 13 bases fit TRBD2. J lost 8 bases, V lost 6 bases, and 8 bases had no gene match. Germline V gene data show CDR1 as SGHAT and CDR2 as FQNNGV. The CDR3 runs to 15 residues.

This clonotype was counted between two and nine times. This sequence joins TRBV13 and TRBJ2-2, with 13 nucleotides matching TRBD2. CDR1 and CDR2 (germline): PRHDT, FYEKMQ (reference sequence). After removal of 5 bases from V and 3 bases from J, the junction contained 3 bases not matched to a gene. CDR3 length: 16 residues. The CDR3 DNA sequence: TGTGCCAGCAGCCCGGGGACTAGCGGGGACACCGGGGAGCTGTTTTTT. It translates to CASSPGTSGDTGELFF.

This clonotype showed up many times. This chain uses TRBV28 with TRBJ2-3; 11 bases fit TRBD2. The J segment lost 3 bases and the V segment lost 5 bases, leaving 4 bases of the junction unmatched. This CDR3 spans 15 amino acids. Germline V lookup: CDR1 MDHEN, CDR2 SYDVKM. The CDR3 coding sequence is TGTGCCAGCAGTAAAACTAGCGGGAGAACAGATACGCAGTATTTT. Its translation: CASSKTSGRTDTQYF.

This clonotype was recorded at least ten times. This rearrangement joins TRBV12-3 or TRBV12-4 to TRBJ2-7; D is unresolved. This CDR3 is built from 14 residues. The V end lost 7 bases, the J end lost 0 bases, and 13 bases lay between the germline ends. Written as DNA, the CDR3 is TGTGCCAGCATGACCGCGTGGGGCTCCTACGAGCAGTACTTC. This sequence encodes CASMTAWGSYEQYF.

This clonotype was seen only a few times. V gene TRBV5-4 combines with J gene TRBJ2-2, with 13 bases matching TRBD2. This CDR3 comprises 17 residues. The trim removed 3 bases at V and 0 bases at J, leaving 2 bases unmatched. Germline loops: CDR1 SGHNT, CDR2 YYREEE (reference sequence). Here the CDR3 reads CASSWTSGGPNTGELFF. CDR3 bases: TGTGCCAGCAGCTGGACTAGCGGGGGTCCGAACACCGGGGAGCTGTTTTTT.

At least ten counts were recorded for this clonotype. This chain uses TRBV14 with TRBJ2-3; D unresolved. Germline V gene sequence: CDR1 SGHDN, CDR2 FVKESK. With 6 bases removed from V and 6 bases from J, the gap between germline ends came to 13 bases. The CDR3 spans 13 residues. CDR3 in DNA: TGTGCCAGCAGACCCCGGCTGGGGGATACGCAGTATTTT. Protein: CASRPRLGDTQYF. The whole variable domain, filled in from reference TRBV14 and TRBJ2-3, reads EAGVTQFPSHSVIEKGQTVTLRCDPISGHDNLYWYRRVMGKEIKFLLHFVKESKQDESGMPNNRFLAERTGGTYSTLKVQPAELEDSGVYFCASRPRLGDTQYFGPGTRLTVL.

In the case of this clonotype: A much larger clone lies a single base off, so this may be a read error. The chain couples TRBV7-2 to TRBJ2-1; 8 nucleotides align to TRBD2. V lost 6 bases to trimming and J lost 9 bases; unmatched junction nucleotides: 13. Germline loops: CDR1 SGHTA, CDR2 FQGNSA. This CDR3 is 15 amino acids long. This CDR3 reads CASRPFGKREFEQFF. CDR3 sequence (DNA): TGTGCCAGCAGACCCTTCGGAAAGCGGGAGTTTGAGCAGTTCTTC.

This clonotype showed up many times. The chain recombines TRBV7-9 with TRBJ2-3, with D uncertain. The CDR3 has 16 amino acids. Trimming took off 5 bases at V and 5 bases at J, with 20 bases between the two ends. Germline V gene sequence: CDR1 SEHNR, CDR2 FQNEAQ (reference sequence). The DNA for the CDR3 is TGTGCCAGCAGCCGATTTAGGGCTCCCCTGGGAGATACGCAGTATTTT. Translated, it gives CASSRFRAPLGDTQYF.